Listed here is a single T cell receptor beta chain. Its matching antigen is unknown. Profiled with immunoSEQ multiplex PCR; TCRdb holds only in-frame clones, not every one. The repertoire holds tens of thousands of clones, with more than 70% as singletons. The data derive from a study of chemoradiotherapy in HPV16-positive cancers. About the study: Candidate HPV-specific T-cell clones and common TCR motifs came from functional assays in two HPV16-positive patients.

The study's findings and limits: The functional HPV-specific definition rests on just two HPV16-positive patients. HPV-responsive T-cell expansion during chemoradiotherapy was linked to improved recurrence-free survival in HPV16-positive patients. Non-HPV-specific T cells did not expand in tumors during treatment, whereas candidate HPV-specific clones and E7-related motifs did.

This material consisted of blood, taken from a patient who underwent chemoradiotherapy. This TCR was sampled from a human donor with HPV-associated anogenital cancer.

The CDR3 sequence: CASSAQLGQGHYEQYF. CDR3 nucleotides: TGTGCCAGCAGCGCCCAACTGGGACAGGGCCACTACGAGCAGTACTTC. V usage is TRBV9 and J usage is TRBJ2-7; 9 bases fit TRBD1. The CDR3 is made up of 16 amino acids. The germline V gene has CDR1 SGDLS and CDR2 YYNGEE. The junction had 10 bases not matched to a gene; V was cut back by 3 bases and J by 3 bases.